The 19 T cell receptor beta chains below come from one sample, sequenced in a study of T cells in Graves' hyperthyroidism and ophthalmopathy. RNA transcripts served as the template for amplifying TCR beta CDR3 regions. With the HTBI primer set, the TCR CDR3 went through a first round of RT-PCR. One entry per CDR3 protein results from TCRdb running MiXCR on the multiplex PCR reads. This sample yields approximately 640,000 distinct CDR3 sequences, of which about 18% are seen a single time; about 14% belongs to the top ten. Specimen: blood. Receptor source: a man in his fifties with Graves' hyperthyroidism.

This clonotype was recorded many times. The chain carries TRBV12-3 or TRBV12-4 and TRBJ2-7; 7 bases match TRBD2. CDR3 length: 19 residues. The V segment lost 3 bases and the J segment 0 bases; nucleotides outside the gene matches: 17. In nucleotides, the CDR3 is TGTGCCAGCAGTTTGGGCAGGGTGGTCGCTAGCGGAAGCTCCTACGAGCAGTACTTC. As protein: CASSLGRVVASGSSYEQYF.

The V and J genes are TRBV28 and TRBJ1-1; 7 bases are shared with TRBD1. CDR1 and CDR2 (germline): MDHEN, SYDVKM. V gave up 5 bases and J gave up 4 bases; unmatched junction bases: 13. The length of the CDR3 is 16 residues. The CDR3 sequence: CASSRLQTGVGTEAFF. CDR3 DNA sequence: TGTGCCAGCAGTCGACTCCAAACAGGGGTTGGCACTGAAGCTTTCTTT.

This clonotype occurred many times. The rearrangement joins TRBV3-1 to TRBJ2-5, with D possibly being TRBD1 (6 bases). The CDR3 extends over 16 amino acids. CDR1 and CDR2 (germline): LGHDT, YNNKEL (reference sequence). V was clipped by 0 bases and J by 4 bases, with 15 bases between them. As DNA, the CDR3 is TGTGCCAGCAGCCAAGAGGTCCAGGGGTTGTTAGAGACCCAGTACTTC. Translated: CASSQEVQGLLETQYF.

Ten or more counts support this clonotype. CDR3 in DNA: TGTGCCAGCAGCTTAAGGGTAAACGAGCAGTACTTC. Amino acids: CASSLRVNEQYF. V and J are TRBV7-2 and TRBJ2-7; D remains ambiguous. Trimming took 2 bases from V and 5 from J, leaving 7 bases between them. The CDR3 runs 12 residues. Germline V CDR1 and CDR2: SGHTA, FQGNSA.

The chain couples TRBV19 to TRBJ2-3; TRBD1 might be the D (5 bases). Germline V gene data show CDR1 as LNHDA and CDR2 as SQIVND (reference sequence). Trimming pared 3 bases from V and 2 bases from J, leaving 9 bases between. The CDR3 runs 14 residues. The CDR3 protein is CASSIAGYTDTQYF. For the CDR3, the DNA is TGTGCCAGTAGTATCGCAGGGTACACAGATACGCAGTATTTT. Based on the CDR3 plus reference TRBV19 and TRBJ2-3, the full variable domain is DGGITQSPKYLFRKEGQNVTLSCEQNLNHDAMYWYRQDPGQGLRLIYYSQIVNDFQKGDIAEGYSVSREKKESFPLTVTSAQKNPTAFYLCASSIAGYTDTQYFGPGTRLTVL.

This clonotype occurred a few times. The rearrangement uses TRBV3-1 and TRBJ2-3; TRBD2 aligns across 9 bases. J lost 5 bases, V lost 8 bases, and 2 bases had no gene match. The V gene's germline CDR1 is LGHDT and CDR2 YNNKEL (reference sequence). The CDR3 is 12 residues long. CDR3 residues: CASAGGGDTQYF. As DNA, the CDR3 is TGTGCCAGCGCGGGAGGGGGAGATACGCAGTATTTT.

The rearrangement joins TRBV24-1 to TRBJ2-5; no firm D call. The CDR3 runs to 15 residues. V was shortened by 0 bases and J by 5 bases, with 12 bases between the two germline ends. CDR1 and CDR2 (germline): KGHDR, SFDVKD. The CDR3 protein is CATSDLLKGMETQYF. The CDR3 nucleotides read TGTGCCACCAGTGATTTGCTGAAAGGAATGGAGACCCAGTACTTC.

The chain couples TRBV28 to TRBJ1-1; possibly TRBD1 for D (5 bases). The ends were cut back, 2 bases at V and 1 base at J, with 14 bases in the middle. Germline V gives CDR1 MDHEN, CDR2 SYDVKM. This CDR3 contains 16 residues. As DNA, the CDR3 is TGTGCCAGCAGTTTACTTAGCACAGGAGAGAACACTGAAGCTTTCTTT. This translates into CASSLLSTGENTEAFF.

This clonotype has just a few counts. The rearrangement uses TRBV9 and TRBJ1-1; 10 nucleotides match TRBD1. This CDR3 has 15 amino acids. The ends lost 4 bases at V and 4 bases at J; junction bases unmatched: 7. Looked up from germline, CDR1 is SGDLS and CDR2 is YYNGEE. The CDR3 sequence: CASSPWTGGVTEAFF. The CDR3 region has the DNA TGTGCCAGCAGCCCCTGGACAGGGGGAGTCACTGAAGCTTTCTTT.

This clonotype turned up a few times. A much larger clone differs by one base, so this may be a read error. The chain is built from TRBV28 and TRBJ2-1, with a tentative D call TRBD2 (5 bases). CDR1 and CDR2 (germline): MDHEN, SYDVKM. CDR3 length: 16 amino acids. CDR3 bases: TGTGCCAGCAGTTCCCTGTCTAGCTTACCCTACAGTGAGCAGTTCTTC. Protein product: CASSSLSSLPYSEQFF.

In this sample, this clonotype turned up many times. The CDR3 DNA sequence: TGTGCCAGCACCACAGGGCTCTATGGCTACACCTTC. Amino acid sequence: CASTTGLYGYTF. This chain joins TRBV7-9 and TRBJ1-2, with D perhaps matching TRBD1 (6 bases). The germline CDR1 and CDR2 sequences are SEHNR and FQNEAQ (reference sequence). CDR3 length: 12 residues. V lost 7 bases and J lost 4, with 10 bases in between.

This clonotype was seen once. The chain couples TRBV11-2 to TRBJ1-1; 9 nucleotides line up with TRBD1. Germline assignment: CDR1 SGHAT and CDR2 FQNNGV. The CDR3 extends over 14 amino acids. The J segment lost 6 bases and the V segment lost 1 base, leaving 3 bases of the junction unmatched. The CDR3 here is CASSLGGQGPEAFF. The CDR3 DNA reads TGTGCCAGCAGCTTAGGGGGACAGGGCCCTGAAGCTTTCTTT.

There are many counts of this clonotype. The J gene is TRBJ2-2, the V gene TRBV12-3 or TRBV12-4, with 11 bases aligning to TRBD2. There are 15 residues in the CDR3. The trim removed 8 bases at V and 6 bases at J, leaving 8 bases unmatched. CDR3 region: CASLTSGRGPGELFF. Written as DNA, the CDR3 is TGTGCCAGCCTTACTAGCGGGAGAGGTCCCGGGGAGCTGTTTTTT.

This clonotype appeared many times. The gene calls are TRBV6-1 and TRBJ2-7; 7 bases map to TRBD1. The CDR3 contains 15 residues. V lost 5 bases to trimming and J lost 1 base; unmatched junction nucleotides: 8. Per germline, CDR1 MNHNS and CDR2 SASEGT. CDR3 protein: CASSSNRGRSYEQYF. CDR3 coding DNA: TGTGCCAGCAGTAGTAACAGGGGTCGGTCCTACGAGCAGTACTTC.

V and J are TRBV4-2 and TRBJ2-1, with 9 bases lining up with TRBD2. Trimming at V came to 0 bases and at J to 9 bases, leaving 15 bases not matched to a gene. Germline CDR1 and CDR2: LGHNA and YNFKEQ. The CDR3 extends over 18 amino acids. The CDR3 region has the DNA TGTGCCAGCAGCCAAGACCCCGAGGGGGCGGGAGGGATGAGTGAGCAGTTCTTC. This translates into CASSQDPEGAGGMSEQFF.

There are many counts of this clonotype. The V gene is TRBV28, the J gene TRBJ2-3; perhaps TRBD1 as D (5 bases). V was pared by 4 bases and J by 2 bases, with 16 bases between. Germline V CDR1 and CDR2: MDHEN, SYDVKM. CDR3 length: 16 amino acids. Written as DNA, the CDR3 is TGTGCCAGCAGTTCCCCGGCAGGGATCGTCACAGATACGCAGTATTTT. Encoded protein: CASSSPAGIVTDTQYF.

This clonotype was recorded many times. The chain employs TRBV10-3 and TRBJ2-5; TRBD2 matches at 9 bases. The germline CDR1 and CDR2 sequences are ENHRY and SYGVKD. With V trimmed by 4 bases and J by 5 bases, 20 bases remained unmatched. The CDR3 runs 19 residues. CDR3 nucleotides: TGTGCCATCAGTGGGGGAGGGACTAGCCCCGAAAACGCCGGGGAGACCCAGTACTTC. Translating gives CAISGGGTSPENAGETQYF.

J is TRBJ1-2 and V is TRBV27; unclear D gene. V was pared by 6 bases and J by 4 bases, with 15 bases between. CDR1 and CDR2 from the germline V gene are MNHEY and SMNVEV (reference sequence). There are 14 residues in the CDR3. The CDR3 spells CASRNSQFSYGYTF. CDR3 DNA: TGTGCCAGCAGGAACTCACAGTTTTCCTATGGCTACACCTTC.

Notes on this clonotype: This may stem from a read error, because a much larger clone lies one nucleotide away. The CDR3 ends on some other residue instead of the conserved phenylalanine or tryptophan, so this is likely a read error. CDR3 sequence reads: CASSQPGTGDYGYTL. The DNA for the CDR3 is TGTGCCAGCAGCCAGCCCGGGACAGGGGATTATGGCTACACCTTA. This chain links TRBV5-8 with TRBJ1-2; 10 bases are a match to TRBD1. With V trimmed by 4 bases and J by 5 bases, 8 bases remained unmatched. Germline V lookup: CDR1 SGHTS, CDR2 YDEGEE. CDR3 size: 15 residues.